What follows are 13 T cell receptor beta chains derived from one specimen sequenced in a study of blood T cell repertoires in COVID-19. TCRdb's table, derived via immunoSEQ multiplex PCR, lists solely in-frame clones and lacks some. The table includes approximately 400,000 clones, around 89% detected once. Sequences were obtained from peripheral blood. The source is a woman in her forties or fifties with COVID-19, enrolled during active disease.

The chain carries TRBV5-1 and TRBJ1-2; no definite D call. CDR3 length: 15 amino acids. Germline CDR1 SGHRS, CDR2 YFSETQ. With 0 bases removed from V and 4 bases from J, the gap between germline ends came to 13 bases. The CDR3 DNA reads as TGCGCCAGCAGCTTGGAGGCAGGTTACTCCTATGGCTACACCTTC. It is translated as CASSLEAGYSYGYTF.

V is TRBV5-6 and J is TRBJ2-5; perhaps TRBD1 as D (6 bases). Trimming cost V 6 bases and J 1 base, with 19 bases left between them. CDR1 and CDR2 from the germline V gene are SGHDT and YYEEEE. This CDR3 spans 16 amino acids. The CDR3 reads CASTELGGGFQETQYF. Written as DNA, the CDR3 is TGTGCCAGCACCGAGTTAGGTGGGGGCTTCCAAGAGACCCAGTACTTC.

The chain recombines TRBV29-1 with TRBJ2-3; 9 bases align to TRBD2. V shed 8 bases and J 3 bases; nucleotides not matched to a gene: 9. This CDR3 contains 14 residues. Germline V CDR1 and CDR2: SQVTM, ANQGSEA. CDR3 nucleotides: TGCAGCCTGCGGGAGGGGGCGAGAACAGATACGCAGTATTTT. The encoded protein is CSLREGARTDTQYF.

The chain recombines TRBV7-9 with TRBJ2-7; unclear D gene. V was pared by 3 bases and J by 0 bases, with 9 bases between. The germline V gene has CDR1 SEHNR and CDR2 FQNEAQ (reference sequence). The CDR3 extends over 14 amino acids. CDR3 residues: CASSFRGVSYEQYF. The CDR3 bases are TGTGCCAGCAGCTTCAGAGGTGTCTCCTACGAGCAGTACTTC.

The chain has TRBV27 and TRBJ2-7; D is unclear. Germline CDR1 and CDR2: MNHEY and SMNVEV (reference sequence). The V and J ends lost 2 bases and 6 bases respectively, with 11 bases between them. The CDR3 has 13 residues. CDR3 DNA sequence: TGTGCCAGCAGTTTAGAGGCTAGACGCGAGCAGTACTTC. It yields the protein CASSLEARREQYF.

The table lists this clone with a few counts. The gene calls are TRBV20-1 and TRBJ1-5, with D tentatively TRBD1 (6 bases). The CDR3 spans 14 residues. V shed 3 bases and J shed 0 bases, with 9 bases lying between them. From germline, CDR1 is DFQATT and CDR2 SNEGSKA (reference sequence). In DNA form, the CDR3 reads TGCAGTGCTAGTCAGGGGCATAGCAATCAGCCCCAGCATTTT. Protein sequence: CSASQGHSNQPQHF.

The J gene is TRBJ1-4, the V gene TRBV6-1, with 9 bases that match TRBD1. Germline-derived CDR1 and CDR2 are MNHNS and SASEGT. The CDR3 sequence is 15 residues long. The V gene end was trimmed by 1 base and the J gene end by 8 bases; junction bases not matched to a gene: 5. CDR3 sequence (DNA): TGTGCCAGCAGTGAAGTGGGCGGGACAGGGGAAAAACTGTTTTTT. It encodes CASSEVGGTGEKLFF.

This rearrangement joins TRBV19 to TRBJ1-1, with a weak D call TRBD1 (5 bases). The germline V gene encodes CDR1 LNHDA and CDR2 SQIVND (reference sequence). The CDR3 is 13 amino acids. The V end lost 6 bases, the J end lost 3 bases, and 11 bases lay between the germline ends. The chain's CDR3 is CASSTVGDTEAFF. The CDR3 DNA sequence: TGTGCCAGTAGCACCGTAGGGGACACTGAAGCTTTCTTT.

The CDR3 region is CASSRSGQEGGYGYTF. In DNA form, the CDR3 reads TGTGCCAGCAGCCGTAGCGGACAGGAAGGGGGGTATGGCTACACCTTC. The chain employs TRBV4-2 and TRBJ1-2; 7 bases map to TRBD1. The CDR3 spans 16 residues. Germline loops: CDR1 LGHNA, CDR2 YNFKEQ. V shed 4 bases, J shed 5 bases, and the junction held 13 bases outside the gene matches.

The chain employs TRBV5-1 and TRBJ1-2; TRBD1 agrees at 8 bases. The germline V gene has CDR1 SGHRS and CDR2 YFSETQ. V lost 5 bases and J lost 8; bases outside the gene matches: 8. The CDR3 length is 13 residues. CDR3 sequence reads: CASRHQGAEGYTF. The CDR3 bases are TGCGCCAGCAGGCACCAGGGGGCTGAAGGCTACACCTTC.

The V call is TRBV19, the J call TRBJ2-3, with TRBD1 matching over 10 bases. The V and J ends lost 3 bases and 1 base, in that order; junction bases with no gene match: 7. The CDR3 extends over 17 amino acids. CDR1 and CDR2 from the germline V gene are LNHDA and SQIVND (reference sequence). The CDR3 here is CASSIQSGTGGTDTQYF. CDR3 nucleotides: TGTGCCAGTAGTATCCAATCCGGGACAGGGGGCACAGATACGCAGTATTTT. The entire variable domain, with the rest obtained from reference TRBV19 and TRBJ2-3, is as follows: DGGITQSPKYLFRKEGQNVTLSCEQNLNHDAMYWYRQDPGQGLRLIYYSQIVNDFQKGDIAEGYSVSREKKESFPLTVTSAQKNPTAFYLCASSIQSGTGGTDTQYFGPGTRLTVL.

This clone is a singleton in its sample. CDR3 sequence: CASSRVPTSGGANEQFF. The CDR3 nucleotides are TGTGCCAGCAGCCGAGTCCCGACTAGCGGGGGGGCCAATGAGCAGTTCTTC. V and J are TRBV7-3 and TRBJ2-1, with TRBD2 identical over 14 bases. The CDR3 consists of 17 residues. V lost 5 bases, J lost 6 bases, and 9 bases stayed unmatched. CDR1 and CDR2 from the germline V gene are SGHTA and FQGTGA.

The chain recombines TRBV27 with TRBJ1-1; possibly TRBD1 for D (6 bases). This CDR3 has 16 amino acids. With 2 bases removed from V and 3 bases from J, the gap between germline ends came to 16 bases. The germline gives CDR1 MNHEY, CDR2 SMNVEV (reference sequence). The DNA for the CDR3 is TGTGCCAGCAGTTTAGGTGTACAGGGCCTCTACACTGAAGCTTTCTTT. It encodes CASSLGVQGLYTEAFF.